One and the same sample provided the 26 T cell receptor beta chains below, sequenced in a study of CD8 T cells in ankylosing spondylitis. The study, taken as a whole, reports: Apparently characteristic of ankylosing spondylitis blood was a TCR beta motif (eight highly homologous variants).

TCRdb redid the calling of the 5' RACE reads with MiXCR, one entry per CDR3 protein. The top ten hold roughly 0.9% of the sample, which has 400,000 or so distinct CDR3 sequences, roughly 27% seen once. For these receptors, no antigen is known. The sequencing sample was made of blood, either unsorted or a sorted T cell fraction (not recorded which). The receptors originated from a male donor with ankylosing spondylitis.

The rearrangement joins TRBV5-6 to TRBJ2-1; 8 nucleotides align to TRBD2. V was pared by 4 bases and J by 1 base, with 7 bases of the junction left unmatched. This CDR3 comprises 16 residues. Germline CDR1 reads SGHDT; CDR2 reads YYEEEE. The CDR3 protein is CASSPVTSASYNEQFF. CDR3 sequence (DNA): TGTGCCAGCAGCCCAGTGACTAGCGCGTCCTACAATGAGCAGTTCTTC.

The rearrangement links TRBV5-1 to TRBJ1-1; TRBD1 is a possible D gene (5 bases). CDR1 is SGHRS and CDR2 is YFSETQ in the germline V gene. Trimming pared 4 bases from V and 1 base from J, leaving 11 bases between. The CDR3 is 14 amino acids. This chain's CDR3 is CASSPLGANTEAFF. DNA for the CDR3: TGCGCCAGCAGCCCCCTAGGGGCGAACACTGAAGCTTTCTTT. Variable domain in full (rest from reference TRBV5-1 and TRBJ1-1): KAGVTQTPRYLIKTRGQQVTLSCSPISGHRSVSWYQQTPGQGLQFLFEYFSETQRNKGNFPGRFSGRQFSNSRSEMNVSTLELGDSALYLCASSPLGANTEAFFGQGTRLTVV.

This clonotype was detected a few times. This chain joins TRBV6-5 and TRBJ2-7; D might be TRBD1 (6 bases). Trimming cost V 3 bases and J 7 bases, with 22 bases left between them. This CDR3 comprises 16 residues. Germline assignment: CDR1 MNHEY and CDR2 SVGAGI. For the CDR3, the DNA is TGTGCCAGCAGTTATGCGTGGGACATAGCCTCGGGGGAGCAGTACTTC. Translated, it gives CASSYAWDIASGEQYF.

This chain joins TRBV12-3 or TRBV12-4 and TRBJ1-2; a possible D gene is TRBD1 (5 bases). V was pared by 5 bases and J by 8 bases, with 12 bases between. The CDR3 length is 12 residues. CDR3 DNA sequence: TGTGCCAGCAGTGGGGGTCATCAGGGCTACACCTTC. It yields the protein CASSGGHQGYTF.

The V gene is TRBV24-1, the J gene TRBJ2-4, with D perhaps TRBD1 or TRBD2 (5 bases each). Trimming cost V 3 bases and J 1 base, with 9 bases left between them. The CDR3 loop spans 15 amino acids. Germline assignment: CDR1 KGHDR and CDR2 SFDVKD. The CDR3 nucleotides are TGTGCCACCAGTGATCTGAGGGACGCCAAAAACATTCAGTACTTC. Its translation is CATSDLRDAKNIQYF.

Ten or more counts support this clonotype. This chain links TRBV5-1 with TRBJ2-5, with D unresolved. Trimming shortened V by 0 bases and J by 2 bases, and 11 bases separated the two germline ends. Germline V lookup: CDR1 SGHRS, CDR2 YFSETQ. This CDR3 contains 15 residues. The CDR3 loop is CASSLALGEQETQYF. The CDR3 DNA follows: TGCGCCAGCAGCTTGGCCCTTGGGGAACAAGAGACCCAGTACTTC.

The CDR3 loop is CSASQTGTYGYTF. CDR3 nucleotide sequence: TGCAGTGCTAGCCAGACAGGGACCTATGGCTACACCTTC. The gene calls are TRBV20-1 and TRBJ1-2, with 7 bases identical to TRBD1. Germline CDR1 DFQATT, CDR2 SNEGSKA (reference sequence). The V gene end was trimmed by 3 bases and the J gene end by 4 bases; junction bases not matched to a gene: 5. This CDR3 contains 13 residues.

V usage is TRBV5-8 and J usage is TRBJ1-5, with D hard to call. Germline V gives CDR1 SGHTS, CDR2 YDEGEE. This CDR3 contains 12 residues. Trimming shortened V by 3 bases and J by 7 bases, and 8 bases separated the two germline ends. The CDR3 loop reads CASSWATQPQHF. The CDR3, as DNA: TGTGCCAGCAGCTGGGCAACCCAGCCCCAGCATTTT. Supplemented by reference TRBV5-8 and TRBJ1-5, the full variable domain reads EAGVTQSPTHLIKTRGQQATLRCSPISGHTSVYWYQQALGLGLQFLLWYDEGEERNRGNFPPRFSGRQFPNYSSELNVNALELEDSALYLCASSWATQPQHFGDGTRLSIL.

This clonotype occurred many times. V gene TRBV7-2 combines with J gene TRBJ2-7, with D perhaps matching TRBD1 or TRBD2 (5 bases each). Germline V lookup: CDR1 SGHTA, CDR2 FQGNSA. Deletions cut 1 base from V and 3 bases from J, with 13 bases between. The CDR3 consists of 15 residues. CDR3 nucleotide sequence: TGTGCCAGCAGCTTAGTTCGGGTTGGGGGCTACGAGCAGTACTTC. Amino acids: CASSLVRVGGYEQYF.

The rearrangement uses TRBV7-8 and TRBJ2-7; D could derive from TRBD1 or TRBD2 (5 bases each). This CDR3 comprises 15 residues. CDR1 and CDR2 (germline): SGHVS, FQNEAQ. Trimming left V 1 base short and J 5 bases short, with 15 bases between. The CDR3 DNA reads TGTGCCAGCAGCTTAGGTCCGGGACCCCCCAACGAGCAGTACTTC. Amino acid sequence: CASSLGPGPPNEQYF.

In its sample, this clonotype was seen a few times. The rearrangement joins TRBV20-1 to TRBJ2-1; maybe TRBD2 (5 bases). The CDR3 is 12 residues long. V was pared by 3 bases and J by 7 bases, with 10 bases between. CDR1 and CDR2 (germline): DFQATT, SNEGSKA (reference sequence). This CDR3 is CSASKRRNEQFF. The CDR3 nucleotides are TGCAGTGCTAGTAAAAGGAGGAATGAGCAGTTCTTC.

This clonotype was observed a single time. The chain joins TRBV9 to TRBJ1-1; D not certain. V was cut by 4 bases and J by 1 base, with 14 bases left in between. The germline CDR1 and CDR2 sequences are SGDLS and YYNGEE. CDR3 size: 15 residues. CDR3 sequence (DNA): TGTGCCAGCAGCTCGAGAGGAACTGGGAACACTGAAGCTTTCTTT. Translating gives CASSSRGTGNTEAFF.

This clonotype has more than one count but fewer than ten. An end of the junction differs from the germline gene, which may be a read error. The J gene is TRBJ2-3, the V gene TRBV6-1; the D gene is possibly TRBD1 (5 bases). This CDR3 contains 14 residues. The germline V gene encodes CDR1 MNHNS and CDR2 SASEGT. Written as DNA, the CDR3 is TGTGCCAGCAGGGAAGTCAGGGGCACAGATACGCAGTATTTT. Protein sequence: CASREVRGTDTQYF.

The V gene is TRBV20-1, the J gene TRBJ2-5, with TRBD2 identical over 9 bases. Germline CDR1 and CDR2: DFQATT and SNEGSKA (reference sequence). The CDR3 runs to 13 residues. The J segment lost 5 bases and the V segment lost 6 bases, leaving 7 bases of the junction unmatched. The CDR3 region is CSAAGGPRETQYF. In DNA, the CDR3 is TGCAGTGCCGCGGGAGGGCCTCGGGAGACCCAGTACTTC.

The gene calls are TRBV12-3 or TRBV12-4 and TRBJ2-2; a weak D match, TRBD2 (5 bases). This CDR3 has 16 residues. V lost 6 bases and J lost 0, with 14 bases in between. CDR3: CASRVASTTNTGELFF. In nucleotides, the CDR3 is TGTGCCAGCAGGGTAGCGTCTACCACGAACACCGGGGAGCTGTTTTTT.

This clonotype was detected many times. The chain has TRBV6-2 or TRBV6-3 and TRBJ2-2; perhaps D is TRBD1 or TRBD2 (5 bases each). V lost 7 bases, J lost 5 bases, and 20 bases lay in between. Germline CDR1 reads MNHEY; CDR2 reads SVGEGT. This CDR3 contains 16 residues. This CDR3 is CASNREVGAETGELFF. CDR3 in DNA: TGTGCCAGCAATCGAGAGGTCGGGGCAGAAACCGGGGAGCTGTTTTTT.

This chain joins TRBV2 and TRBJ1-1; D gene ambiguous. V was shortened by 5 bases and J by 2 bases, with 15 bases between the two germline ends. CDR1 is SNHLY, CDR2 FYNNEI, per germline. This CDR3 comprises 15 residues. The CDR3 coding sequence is TGTGCCAGCAGTAACACCAGGAATCTCAACACTGAAGCTTTCTTT. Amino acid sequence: CASSNTRNLNTEAFF.

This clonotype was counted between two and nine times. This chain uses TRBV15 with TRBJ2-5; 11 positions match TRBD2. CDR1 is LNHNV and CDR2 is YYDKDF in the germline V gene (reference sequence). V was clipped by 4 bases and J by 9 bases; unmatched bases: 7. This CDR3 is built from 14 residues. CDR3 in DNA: TGTGCCACCAGCATACTAGCGGGAGTAGGTGCCCAGTACTTC. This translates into CATSILAGVGAQYF.

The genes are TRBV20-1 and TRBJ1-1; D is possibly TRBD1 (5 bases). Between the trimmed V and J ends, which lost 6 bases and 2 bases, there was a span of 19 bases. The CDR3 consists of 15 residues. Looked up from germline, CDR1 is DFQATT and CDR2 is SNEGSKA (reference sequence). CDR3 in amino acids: CSAPDTRLVNTEAFF. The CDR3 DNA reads TGCAGTGCACCGGACACTCGACTAGTCAACACTGAAGCTTTCTTT.

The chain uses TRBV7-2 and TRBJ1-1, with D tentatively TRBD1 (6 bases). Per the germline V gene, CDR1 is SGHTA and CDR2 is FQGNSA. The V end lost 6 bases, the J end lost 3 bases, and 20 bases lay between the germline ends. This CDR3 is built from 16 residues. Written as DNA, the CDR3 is TGTGCCAGCAGTCCCATCGGGGGGCTCTTTGACACTGAAGCTTTCTTT. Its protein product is CASSPIGGLFDTEAFF.

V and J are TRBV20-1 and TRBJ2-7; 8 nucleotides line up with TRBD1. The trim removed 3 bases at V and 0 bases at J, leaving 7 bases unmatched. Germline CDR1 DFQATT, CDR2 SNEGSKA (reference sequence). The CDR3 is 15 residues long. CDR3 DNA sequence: TGCAGTGCTAGCCCTCCGGGACAGGCCTCCTACGAGCAGTACTTC. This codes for CSASPPGQASYEQYF.

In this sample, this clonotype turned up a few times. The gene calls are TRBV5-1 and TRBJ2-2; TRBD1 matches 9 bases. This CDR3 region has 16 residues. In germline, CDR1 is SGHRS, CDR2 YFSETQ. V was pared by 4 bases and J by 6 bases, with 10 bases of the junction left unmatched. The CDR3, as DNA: TGCGCCAGCAGCCCAGGACAGGGGAGTCGAGCCGGGGAGCTGTTTTTT. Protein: CASSPGQGSRAGELFF.

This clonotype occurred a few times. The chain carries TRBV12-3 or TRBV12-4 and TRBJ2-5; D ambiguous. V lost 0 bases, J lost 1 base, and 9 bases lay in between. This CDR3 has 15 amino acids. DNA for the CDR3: TGTGCCAGCAGTTTAGCCCTAGTGGGCCAAGAGACCCAGTACTTC. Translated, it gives CASSLALVGQETQYF.

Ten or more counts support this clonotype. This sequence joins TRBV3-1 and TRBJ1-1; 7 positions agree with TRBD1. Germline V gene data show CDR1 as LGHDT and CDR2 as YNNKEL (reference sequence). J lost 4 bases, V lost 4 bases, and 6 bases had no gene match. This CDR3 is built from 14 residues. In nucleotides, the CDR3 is TGTGCCAGCAGCCGAAAGACAGGGATCACTGAAGCTTTCTTT. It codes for CASSRKTGITEAFF.

CDR3: CASSRYREAYEQYF. CDR3 nucleotides: TGTGCCAGTAGTAGGTACAGGGAGGCCTACGAGCAGTACTTC. The J gene is TRBJ2-7, the V gene TRBV19; D may correspond to TRBD1 or TRBD2 (6 bases each). There are 14 residues in the CDR3. Germline V lookup: CDR1 LNHDA, CDR2 SQIVND (reference sequence). Trimming took 4 bases from V and 2 from J, leaving 12 bases between them.

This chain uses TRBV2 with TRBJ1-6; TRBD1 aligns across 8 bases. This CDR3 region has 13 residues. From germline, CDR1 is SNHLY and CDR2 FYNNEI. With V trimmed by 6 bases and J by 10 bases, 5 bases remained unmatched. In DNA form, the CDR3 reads TGTGCCAGCAGGGTTACAGGGGGATCACCCCTCCACTTT. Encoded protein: CASRVTGGSPLHF.